This is a list of T cell receptor beta chains from one sample in a study of response to subunit inactivated influenza vaccine. TCRdb reanalysed the RT-PCR reads using MiXCR and keeps one entry per CDR3 protein. The repertoire holds 860,000 or so distinct CDR3 sequences, with around 20% as singletons. This material consisted of PBMCs from blood, taken around 5 days after vaccination. The receptors shown here come from a man aged 45-65 years who received an inactivated influenza vaccine. Both conserved end residues are part of each CDR3. Each record gives: clone size, D gene, J gene, V gene, CDR3 protein, CDR3 DNA. D genes are given only for firm matches. The size field is filled for only some rows; it gives once, few, many or a size class.

size: .
D: .
J: TRBJ2-2
V: TRBV6-5
CDR3: CASSYRPISAGGELFF
DNA: TGTGCCAGCAGTTACAGGCCCATAAGCGCGGGGGGGGAGCTGTTTTTT

size: .
D: .
J: TRBJ2-7
V: TRBV6-2/TRBV6-3
CDR3: CASSYSRISYEQYF
DNA: TGTGCCAGCAGTTACTCGAGAATCTCCTACGAGCAGTACTTC

size: few
D: TRBD1
J: TRBJ1-4
V: TRBV28
CDR3: CASSFRAGGNEKLFF
DNA: TGTGCCAGCAGTTTCCGGGCAGGGGGCAATGAAAAACTGTTTTTT

size: .
D: TRBD1
J: TRBJ1-1
V: TRBV6-1
CDR3: CASRRMTGDTEAFF
DNA: TGTGCCAGCAGGCGGATGACAGGGGACACTGAAGCTTTCTTT

size: .
D: TRBD1
J: TRBJ1-1
V: TRBV24-1
CDR3: CATSRGTGGSMNTEAFF
DNA: TGTGCCACCAGTCGCGGGACAGGGGGATCAATGAACACTGAAGCTTTCTTT

size: few
D: .
J: TRBJ1-2
V: TRBV28
CDR3: CASSLPSGQSGYTF
DNA: TGTGCCAGCAGTTTACCATCCGGACAATCTGGCTACACCTTC

size: .
D: .
J: TRBJ2-1
V: TRBV4-3
CDR3: CASSQVGTEQFF
DNA: TGCGCCAGCAGCCAAGTGGGGACAGAGCAGTTCTTC

size: few
D: TRBD1
J: TRBJ2-1
V: TRBV5-1
CDR3: CASSWDRGPTSYNEQFF
DNA: TGCGCCAGCAGCTGGGACAGGGGGCCGACTTCCTACAATGAGCAGTTCTTC

size: .
D: .
J: TRBJ2-6
V: TRBV7-6
CDR3: CASSLAVLHSGANVLTF
DNA: TGTGCCAGCAGCTTAGCTGTCCTCCACTCTGGGGCCAACGTCCTGACTTTC

size: few
D: .
J: TRBJ1-6
V: TRBV5-1
CDR3: CASSLDGDPRASPLHF
DNA: TGCGCCAGCAGCTTGGACGGGGACCCGAGGGCTTCACCCCTCCACTTT

size: few
D: .
J: TRBJ2-2
V: TRBV10-3
CDR3: CAISENVGTGELFF
DNA: TGTGCCATCAGTGAGAATGTGGGCACCGGGGAGCTGTTTTTT

size: few
D: TRBD2
J: TRBJ2-4
V: TRBV12-3/TRBV12-4
CDR3: CASGADGGNIQYF
DNA: TGTGCCAGCGGGGCCGACGGGGGGAACATTCAGTACTTC

size: .
D: .
J: TRBJ2-1
V: TRBV20-1
CDR3: CSARRLTGAGFGNEQFF
DNA: TGCAGTGCTAGGCGCCTTACGGGCGCTGGATTCGGCAATGAGCAGTTCTTC

size: .
D: .
J: TRBJ2-5
V: TRBV20-1
CDR3: CSASRTLQETQYF
DNA: TGCAGTGCTAGTCGGACTCTCCAAGAGACCCAGTACTTC

size: .
D: .
J: TRBJ2-2
V: TRBV6-2/TRBV6-3
CDR3: CASRPGLPNTGELFF
DNA: TGTGCCAGCCGACCAGGGCTACCGAACACCGGGGAGCTGTTTTTT

size: .
D: TRBD1
J: TRBJ1-6
V: TRBV7-2
CDR3: CASSFLMTTGDSPLHF
DNA: TGTGCCAGCAGCTTCTTAATGACCACAGGGGATTCACCCCTCCACTTT

size: .
D: TRBD1
J: TRBJ1-4
V: TRBV6-5
CDR3: CASSYGQGAEKLFF
DNA: TGTGCCAGCAGTTACGGACAGGGGGCGGAAAAACTGTTTTTT

size: few
D: .
J: TRBJ2-1
V: TRBV10-3
CDR3: CAISGGDREQFF
DNA: TGTGCCATCAGTGGCGGTGACAGGGAGCAGTTCTTC

size: .
D: .
J: TRBJ2-3
V: TRBV20-1
CDR3: CSARVAGSYTQYF
DNA: TGCAGTGCTAGAGTGGCCGGATCCTATACGCAGTATTTT

size: many
D: .
J: TRBJ2-3
V: TRBV12-3/TRBV12-4
CDR3: CASSLRTSTDTQYF
DNA: TGTGCCAGCAGTTTACGGACGAGCACAGATACGCAGTATTTT

size: few
D: .
J: TRBJ2-6
V: TRBV2
CDR3: CASRRVTGGGANVLTF
DNA: TGTGCCAGCAGACGCGTTACCGGAGGAGGGGCCAACGTCCTGACTTTC

size: few
D: TRBD1
J: TRBJ1-6
V: TRBV25-1
CDR3: CASREPGQTSYNSPLHF
DNA: TGTGCCAGCAGAGAACCGGGACAGACCTCCTATAATTCACCCCTCCACTTT

size: .
D: TRBD2
J: TRBJ2-3
V: TRBV12-3/TRBV12-4
CDR3: CASSLAGPTSNTQYF
DNA: TGTGCCAGCAGCCTAGCGGGCCCGACTTCTAATACGCAGTATTTT

size: few
D: .
J: TRBJ2-3
V: TRBV29-1
CDR3: CSVAGTVTDTQYF
DNA: TGCAGCGTCGCGGGGACAGTGACAGATACGCAGTATTTT

size: .
D: .
J: TRBJ2-3
V: TRBV20-1
CDR3: CSASTTGGVADTQYF
DNA: TGCAGTGCTTCTACCACAGGGGGGGTAGCAGATACGCAGTATTTT

size: few
D: TRBD1
J: TRBJ1-2
V: TRBV7-8
CDR3: CASSQMTGKAYGYTF
DNA: TGTGCCAGCAGCCAGATGACAGGGAAGGCGTACGGCTACACCTTC

size: .
D: TRBD2
J: TRBJ2-1
V: TRBV20-1
CDR3: CSARDSGDYFYNEQFF
DNA: TGCAGTGCTAGAGATTCGGGGGACTACTTCTACAATGAGCAGTTCTTC